These T cell receptor beta chains were read from a single sample in a study of shared clonotypes between healthy human individuals. Here immunoSEQ multiplex PCR was the method, and the copy in TCRdb shows in-frame clones only, minus some. Seen here are about 2.2 million clones, just over 90% observed once, and the top ten hold about 1.6%. The sample taken for sequencing was naive CD8+ T cells from PBMCs. These receptors originate from a man aged 18-30 years in good health. Some clones in this sample may be carry-over from other donors' samples. CDR3s include the opening cysteine and the closing phenylalanine or tryptophan. The D gene is left open where the match is weak. For some rows the clone size is stated as once, few or many, or as a class when expanded; others skip it.

d_call j_call clone_size cdr3_length v_call cdr3_nt cdr3_aa
. TRBJ2-7 . 14 TRBV4-1 TGCGCCAGCAGCCAAGGGAGGGGCTCCTACGAGCAGTACTTC CASSQGRGSYEQYF
. TRBJ2-7 . 15 TRBV4-1 TGCGCCAGCAGCCAAGGCCAAGGGTCCGCCTACGAGCAGTACTTC CASSQGQGSAYEQYF
TRBD1 TRBJ2-1 . 14 TRBV19 TGTGCCAGTCAACAGGGGATTACCTACAATGAGCAGTTCTTC CASQQGITYNEQFF
. TRBJ2-7 . 11 TRBV9 TGTGCCAGCAGCGCAGGGTCCGAGCAGTACTTC CASSAGSEQYF
. TRBJ1-2 once 13 TRBV25-1 TGTGCCAGCAGCCAAACGGGGTCTGGAGGCTACACCTTC CASSQTGSGGYTF
TRBD2 TRBJ2-1 . 15 TRBV27 TGTGCCAGCAGTCTCCGACTAGCGGGAGGGAATGAGCAGTTCTTC CASSLRLAGGNEQFF
. TRBJ1-5 . 18 TRBV11-3 TGTGCCAGCAGCTTTAACCCATTACAGGAGTCCAGCAATCAGCCCCAGCATTTT CASSFNPLQESSNQPQHF
TRBD1 TRBJ2-7 . 15 TRBV11-2 TGTGCCAGCAGCATAGGACAGGGGGACTCCTACGAGCAGTACTTC CASSIGQGDSYEQYF
. TRBJ2-3 . 15 TRBV2 TGTGCCAGCATCCCCCTCAAGCGGAGCACAGATACGCAGTATTTT CASIPLKRSTDTQYF
. TRBJ1-5 . 13 TRBV4-1 TGCGCCAGCAGCCGAGGACATGATCAGCCCCAGCATTTT CASSRGHDQPQHF
. TRBJ2-7 . 14 TRBV19 TGTGCCAGTAGTCCAGGGACAATTAACTACGAGCAGTACTTC CASSPGTINYEQYF